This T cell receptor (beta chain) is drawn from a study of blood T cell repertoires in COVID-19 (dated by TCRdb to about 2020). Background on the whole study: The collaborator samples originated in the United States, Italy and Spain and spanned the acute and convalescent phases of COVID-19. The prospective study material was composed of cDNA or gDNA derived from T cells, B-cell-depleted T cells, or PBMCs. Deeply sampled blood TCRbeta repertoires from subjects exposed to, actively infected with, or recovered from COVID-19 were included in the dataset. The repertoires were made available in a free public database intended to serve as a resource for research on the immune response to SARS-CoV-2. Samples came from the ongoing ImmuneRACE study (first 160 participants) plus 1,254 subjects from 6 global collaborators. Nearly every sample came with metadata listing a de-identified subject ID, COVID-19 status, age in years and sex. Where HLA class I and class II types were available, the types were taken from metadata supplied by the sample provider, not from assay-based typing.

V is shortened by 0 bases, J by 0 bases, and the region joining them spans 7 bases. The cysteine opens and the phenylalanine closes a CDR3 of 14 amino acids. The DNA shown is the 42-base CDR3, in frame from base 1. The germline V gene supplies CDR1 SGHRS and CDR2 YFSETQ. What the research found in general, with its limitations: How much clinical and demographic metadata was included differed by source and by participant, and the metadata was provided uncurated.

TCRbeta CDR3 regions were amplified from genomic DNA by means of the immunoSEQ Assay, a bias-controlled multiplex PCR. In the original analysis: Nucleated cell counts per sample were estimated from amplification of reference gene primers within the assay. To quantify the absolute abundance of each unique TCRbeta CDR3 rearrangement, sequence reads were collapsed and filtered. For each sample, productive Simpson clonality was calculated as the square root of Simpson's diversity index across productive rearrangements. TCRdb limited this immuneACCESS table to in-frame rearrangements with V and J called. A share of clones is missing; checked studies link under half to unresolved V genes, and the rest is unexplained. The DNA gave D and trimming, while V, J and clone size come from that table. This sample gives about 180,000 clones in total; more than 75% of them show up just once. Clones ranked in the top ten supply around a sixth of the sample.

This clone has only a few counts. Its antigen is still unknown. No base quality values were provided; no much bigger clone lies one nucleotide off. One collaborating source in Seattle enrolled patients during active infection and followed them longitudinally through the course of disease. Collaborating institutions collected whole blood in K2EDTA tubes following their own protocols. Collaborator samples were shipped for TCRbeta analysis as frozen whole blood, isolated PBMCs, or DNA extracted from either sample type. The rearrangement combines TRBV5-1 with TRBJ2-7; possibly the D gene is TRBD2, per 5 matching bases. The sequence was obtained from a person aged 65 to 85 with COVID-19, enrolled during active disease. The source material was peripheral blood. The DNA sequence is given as TGCGCCAGCAGCTTGGACGGACTCTCCTACGAGCAGTACTTC. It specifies CASSLDGLSYEQYF.